What follows is one T cell receptor beta chain and its context. Its antigen remains unidentified. The source of the sample is a study of graft-versus-host responses after intestinal transplantation. Study details: Recipients were all induced with anti-thymocyte globulin, then given tacrolimus and steroids for approximately three years.

Study-wide findings and caveats: Recipient-marrow GvH clones were detected, some having first appeared in ileum or blood. Across patients carrying graft-donor T cell macrochimerism, allografts held high graft-versus-host to host-versus-graft clonal ratios.

This CDR3 is built from 13 residues. Germline V gene data show CDR1 as MNHNY and CDR2 as SVGAGI (reference sequence). Trimming shortened V by 7 bases and J by 7 bases, and 16 bases separated the two germline ends. Repertoires were generated with immunoSEQ multiplex PCR, while TCRdb's copy carries only in-frame clones and drops some. This table has 90,000 to 150,000 clones, 85% to 95% appearing once. Source: unstimulated CD8+ T cells sorted from spleen or lymph node cells, taken before intestinal transplant. This receptor was taken from a human donor who received an intestinal transplant. The chain combines TRBV6-6 with TRBJ1-1; D not certain. The CDR3 DNA reads TGTGCCAGCACCACACACGATGGCAGTGAAGCTTTCTTT. Protein sequence: CASTTHDGSEAFF.